Below are 9 T cell receptor beta chains sequenced from a single sample in a study of T cells in localized non-small cell lung cancer. Sequencing used immunoSEQ multiplex PCR; TCRdb keeps in-frame clones, though not all of them. The sample includes over 20,000 clones, more than 75% of them seen just once. The source material was PBMCs, sampled before any cancer treatment. These receptors were obtained from a woman aged 35 to 69 with stage II squamous cell lung carcinoma.

The genes are TRBV4-3 and TRBJ2-5; D not resolved. This CDR3 has 13 residues. Trimming pared 5 bases from V and 1 base from J, leaving 8 bases between. Germline V gene data show CDR1 as LGHNA and CDR2 as YSLEER. CDR3 sequence: CASSAHLQETQYF. The CDR3 coding sequence is TGCGCCAGCAGCGCCCACCTCCAAGAGACCCAGTACTTC.

In its sample, this clone was seen once. This chain joins TRBV27 and TRBJ2-3, with 14 bases aligning to TRBD2. Germline V gene sequence: CDR1 MNHEY, CDR2 SMNVEV (reference sequence). The CDR3 sequence is 19 residues long. The V segment lost 6 bases and the J segment 1 base; nucleotides outside the gene matches: 12. CDR3 amino acids: CASSQGLAGGGFRTDTQYF. CDR3 sequence (DNA): TGTGCCAGCAGCCAAGGACTAGCGGGAGGCGGGTTCCGCACAGATACGCAGTATTTT.

This rearrangement joins TRBV7-2 to TRBJ1-4; possible D gene TRBD1, 5 bases. Per germline, CDR1 SGHTA and CDR2 FQGNSA. CDR3 length: 15 amino acids. V was clipped by 2 bases and J by 5 bases, with 12 bases between them. The DNA for the CDR3 is TGTGCCAGCAGCTTACAGGGCGGACCGAATGAAAAACTGTTTTTT. This gives the protein CASSLQGGPNEKLFF.

The chain couples TRBV28 to TRBJ1-1; 7 bases line up with TRBD1. The CDR3 is 15 residues long. Germline CDR1 reads MDHEN; CDR2 reads SYDVKM. With V trimmed by 4 bases and J by 3 bases, 8 bases remained unmatched. The CDR3 DNA follows: TGTGCCAGCAGTTCCCTCCTTGGACAGGACACTGAAGCTTTCTTT. Translating it yields CASSSLLGQDTEAFF.

A few counts support this clone. The rearrangement links TRBV10-3 to TRBJ1-2; D possibly corresponds to TRBD1 (5 bases). Trimming stripped 3 bases from V and 4 bases from J, with 9 bases between. The CDR3 is made up of 13 amino acids. Germline V gives CDR1 ENHRY, CDR2 SYGVKD. The CDR3 spells CAISETGAYGYTF. The CDR3 bases are TGTGCCATCAGTGAAACCGGGGCCTATGGCTACACCTTC.

The gene calls are TRBV19 and TRBJ1-4, with 8 bases matching TRBD1. Unmatched junction bases numbered 16, after V lost 3 bases and J lost 10 bases. Germline CDR1 is LNHDA and CDR2 is SQIVND (reference sequence). This CDR3 comprises 17 residues. CDR3 amino acids: CASSIPPTGARSGKLFF. The CDR3 region has the DNA TGTGCCAGTAGTATTCCCCCGACAGGGGCCCGGAGCGGAAAACTGTTTTTT.

This sequence joins TRBV11-2 and TRBJ1-2, with 9 bases that match TRBD1. The CDR3 is made up of 13 amino acids. The germline gives CDR1 SGHAT, CDR2 FQNNGV. V lost 5 bases, J lost 7 bases, and 5 bases stayed unmatched. DNA for the CDR3: TGTGCCAGCAGCCTCGGGGACAGGGCTGGCTACACCTTC. Translating gives CASSLGDRAGYTF.

This rearrangement joins TRBV5-1 to TRBJ1-2, with TRBD1 matching 7 bases. Looked up from germline, CDR1 is SGHRS and CDR2 is YFSETQ. This CDR3 comprises 14 residues. The V segment lost 0 bases and the J segment 2 bases; nucleotides outside the gene matches: 1. CDR3 residues: CASSLGTGNYGYTF. The CDR3 DNA sequence: TGCGCCAGCAGCTTGGGGACAGGAAACTATGGCTACACCTTC. Based on the CDR3 plus reference TRBV5-1 and TRBJ1-2, the full variable domain is KAGVTQTPRYLIKTRGQQVTLSCSPISGHRSVSWYQQTPGQGLQFLFEYFSETQRNKGNFPGRFSGRQFSNSRSEMNVSTLELGDSALYLCASSLGTGNYGYTFGSGTRLTVV.

This chain uses TRBV4-1 with TRBJ1-2, with D unresolved. Germline loops: CDR1 MGHRA, CDR2 YSYEKL. V lost 0 bases and J 7 bases, leaving 9 bases between the germline ends. The CDR3 totals 13 residues. CDR3 DNA: TGCGCCAGCAGCCAAGATAAGTATGGTGGCTACACCTTC. Protein sequence: CASSQDKYGGYTF.